This T cell receptor (beta chain) was observed in a study of T-cell reconstitution after alpha-beta-depleted transplantation in children. General study points: At day 60, the high TCRbeta diversity found in some patients originated from recipient T cells and thymic progenitors that had survived. Several hundred graft clones that had expanded were reportedly the source of alpha-beta T cells about two months after transplant.

The germline CDR1 and CDR2 sequences are GTSNPN and SVGIG (reference sequence). There are 13 residues in the CDR3. Trimming cost V 2 bases and J 4 bases, with 8 bases left between them. On this clonotype itself: Its antigen is currently unknown.

The library targeted TCRbeta and was prepared with unique molecular identifiers. Using its own MiXCR run on the PCR reads, TCRdb lists one record per CDR3 protein. Among approximately 120,000 distinct CDR3 sequences, more than 9.5% were seen once, and the ten largest hold 24%. The sample here was PBMCs, mostly from graft donor cells, taken 180 days after TCRalphabeta/CD19-depleted stem cell transplant. V is TRBV30 and J is TRBJ2-2; D ambiguous. The TCR sequence derives from a girl less than two years old who had a stem cell transplant for combined immunodeficiency, so the T cells may come from the graft donor. The CDR3 protein is CAWSPDPTGELFF. Here the CDR3 DNA reads TGTGCCTGGAGTCCGGACCCCACCGGGGAGCTGTTTTTT.